This TCR beta chain was identified during a study of blood T cell repertoires in COVID-19. Study background: Whether acute or convalescent, the COVID-19 samples came from the United States, Italy and Spain.

During active infection, Seattle patients enrolled and were then monitored through disease. Methods used by the authors: Amplified reference gene primers provided the basis for estimating nucleated cell counts. Clones were sequenced by immunoSEQ multiplex PCR, and TCRdb holds only the in-frame ones, with some missing. That table supplies the V and J calls and clone size; D and trimming were determined from the DNA. This table has some 150,000 clones, approximately 81% appearing once. This CDR3 comprises 15 residues. Germline V gives CDR1 MNHEY, CDR2 SVGEGT. J gave up 7 bases and V 4 bases, and 8 bases lay outside the gene matches.

The sequence was collected from a woman between 70 and 85 years old with COVID-19, enrolled during active disease. Sequencing was performed on peripheral blood. The J gene is TRBJ2-1, the V gene TRBV6-2 or TRBV6-3, with 9 positions matching TRBD1. The CDR3 sequence: CASSSQGALWNEQFF. CDR3 bases: TGTGCCAGCAGTTCACAGGGGGCCCTTTGGAATGAGCAGTTCTTC.